This T cell receptor beta chain was found in a study of T cells in Graves' hyperthyroidism and ophthalmopathy. Study details: Peripheral blood was obtained at initial diagnosis, preceding any treatment.

The source material, RNA transcripts, was used to amplify TCR beta CDR3 regions. Using the HTBI primer set, a first-round RT-PCR was run on the TCR CDR3. A single record per CDR3 protein comes from TCRdb applying MiXCR to the multiplex PCR reads. The data show hundreds of thousands of distinct CDR3 sequences, about 35% seen once. Per germline, CDR1 MNHEY and CDR2 SVGEGT. This CDR3 has 14 amino acids. V dropped 5 bases and J dropped 7; count of bases not matched to a gene: 8. This clonotype has only a few counts. Each patient was aged 18 to 65 and had newly diagnosed hyperthyroidism of under 2 months' duration. The authors obtained PBMCs from over 7.5 ml of fresh peripheral blood.

This receptor was taken from a woman in her 40s with Graves' hyperthyroidism. The chain is built from TRBV6-2 or TRBV6-3 and TRBJ2-7; 10 bases are a match to TRBD1. The sequencing sample was made of blood. The CDR3: CASSTRDRGWEQYF. CDR3 bases: TGTGCCAGCAGTACCCGGGACAGGGGTTGGGAGCAGTACTTC.